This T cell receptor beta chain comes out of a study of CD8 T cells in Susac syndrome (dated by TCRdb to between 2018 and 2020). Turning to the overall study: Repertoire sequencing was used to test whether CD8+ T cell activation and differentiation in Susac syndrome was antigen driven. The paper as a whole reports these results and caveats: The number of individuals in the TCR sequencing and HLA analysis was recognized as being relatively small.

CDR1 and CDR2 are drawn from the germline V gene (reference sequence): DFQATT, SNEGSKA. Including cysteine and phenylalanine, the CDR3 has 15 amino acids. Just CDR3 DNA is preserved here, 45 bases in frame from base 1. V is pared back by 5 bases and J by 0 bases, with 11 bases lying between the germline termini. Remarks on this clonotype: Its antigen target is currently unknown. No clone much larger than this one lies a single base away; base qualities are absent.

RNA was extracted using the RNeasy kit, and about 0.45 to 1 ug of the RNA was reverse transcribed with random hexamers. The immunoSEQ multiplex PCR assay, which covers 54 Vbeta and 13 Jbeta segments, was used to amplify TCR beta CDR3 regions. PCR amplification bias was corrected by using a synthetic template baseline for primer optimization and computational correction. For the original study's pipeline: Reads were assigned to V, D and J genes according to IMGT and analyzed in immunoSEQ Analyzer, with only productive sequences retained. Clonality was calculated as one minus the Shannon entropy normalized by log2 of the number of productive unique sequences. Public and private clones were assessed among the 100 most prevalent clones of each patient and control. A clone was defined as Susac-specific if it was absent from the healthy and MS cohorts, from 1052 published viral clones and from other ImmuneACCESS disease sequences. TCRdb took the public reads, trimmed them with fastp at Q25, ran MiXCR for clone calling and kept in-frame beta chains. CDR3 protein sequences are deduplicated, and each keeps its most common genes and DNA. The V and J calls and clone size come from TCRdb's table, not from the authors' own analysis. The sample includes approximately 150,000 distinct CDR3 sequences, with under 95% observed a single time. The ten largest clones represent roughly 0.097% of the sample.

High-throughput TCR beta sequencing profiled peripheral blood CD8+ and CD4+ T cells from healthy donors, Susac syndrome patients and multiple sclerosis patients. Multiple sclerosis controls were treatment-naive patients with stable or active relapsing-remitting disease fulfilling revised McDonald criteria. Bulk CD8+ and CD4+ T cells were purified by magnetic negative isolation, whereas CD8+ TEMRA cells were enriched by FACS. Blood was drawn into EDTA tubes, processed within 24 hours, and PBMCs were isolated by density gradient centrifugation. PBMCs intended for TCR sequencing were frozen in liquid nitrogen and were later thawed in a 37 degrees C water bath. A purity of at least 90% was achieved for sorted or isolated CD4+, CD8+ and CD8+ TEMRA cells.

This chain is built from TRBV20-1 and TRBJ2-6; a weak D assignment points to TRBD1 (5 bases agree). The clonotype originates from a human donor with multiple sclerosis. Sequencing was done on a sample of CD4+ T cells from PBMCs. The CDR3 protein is CSADTGNSGANVLTF. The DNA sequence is TGCAGTGCTGACACAGGAAACTCTGGGGCCAACGTCCTGACTTTC.